This TCR beta chain stems from a study of cytomegalovirus exposure and HLA in healthy donors. This CDR3 is built from 15 residues. CDR1 SGHRS and CDR2 YFSETQ come from the germline V gene. Germline trimming cut 2 bases from V and 1 base from J; bases unmatched to any gene: 3. Points from the study as a whole: Based on reports, TCR beta sequences accurately predicted HLA-A and HLA-B alleles for most subjects. In vitro testing confirmed a few CMV-associated chains as specific for CMV antigens.

It was with 60 Vbeta and 13 Jbeta primers that the PCR ran. In the authors' workflow: Roughly 76 million unique TCR beta chains, roughly 11 million of them shared, were counted by a later analysis. The table came from immunoSEQ multiplex PCR; TCRdb's copy has only in-frame clones and leaves some out. From that table come the V and J calls and clone size; the DNA was used to work out D and trimming. The table includes about 140,000 clones, roughly 77% detected once. Concerning this clone itself: What it binds is not known.

Among the donors, all were healthy bone marrow donors. This TCR derives from a man between 40 and 49 years old in good health and CMV-seronegative. This chain joins TRBV5-1 and TRBJ2-5, with 9 nucleotides matching TRBD2. Sequenced sample: PBMCs. The CDR3 region is CASSFGGRAQETQYF. For the CDR3, the DNA is TGCGCCAGCAGCTTCGGCGGGAGGGCCCAAGAGACCCAGTACTTC.